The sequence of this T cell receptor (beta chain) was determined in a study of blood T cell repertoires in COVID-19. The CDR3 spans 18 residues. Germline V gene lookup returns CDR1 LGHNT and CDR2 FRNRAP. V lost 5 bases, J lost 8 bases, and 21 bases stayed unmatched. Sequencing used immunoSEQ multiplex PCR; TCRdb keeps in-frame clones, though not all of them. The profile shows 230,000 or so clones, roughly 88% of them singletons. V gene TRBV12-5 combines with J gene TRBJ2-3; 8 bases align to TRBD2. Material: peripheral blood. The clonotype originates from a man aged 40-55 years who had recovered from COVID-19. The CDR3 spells CASGGGIGSGVRNPTQYF. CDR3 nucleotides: TGTGCTAGTGGTGGAGGCATAGGTAGCGGGGTAAGAAACCCTACGCAGTATTTT.